This TCR beta chain was retrieved from a study of T-cell reconstitution after alpha-beta-depleted transplantation in children. For TCRbeta, the library was prepared with unique molecular identifiers. TCRdb fed the PCR reads into MiXCR, producing one record per CDR3 protein. Of roughly 350,000 distinct CDR3 sequences detected, 10% appear once; the ten largest clones hold 2% to 2.5%. This clonotype was counted only a few times. The specimen comprised PBMCs from the stem cell graft donor, sampled from the stem cell graft. The sequence was obtained from a human donor who donated a stem cell graft to a child with acute lymphoblastic leukemia.

CDR3 protein: CSASKGNTEAFF. DNA of the CDR3: TGCAGTGCTAGCAAGGGGAACACTGAAGCTTTCTTT. This chain uses TRBV20-1 with TRBJ1-1; D is uncertain. Per germline, CDR1 DFQATT and CDR2 SNEGSKA (reference sequence). Trimming shortened V by 3 bases and J by 1 base, and 6 bases separated the two germline ends. The CDR3 covers 12 residues.